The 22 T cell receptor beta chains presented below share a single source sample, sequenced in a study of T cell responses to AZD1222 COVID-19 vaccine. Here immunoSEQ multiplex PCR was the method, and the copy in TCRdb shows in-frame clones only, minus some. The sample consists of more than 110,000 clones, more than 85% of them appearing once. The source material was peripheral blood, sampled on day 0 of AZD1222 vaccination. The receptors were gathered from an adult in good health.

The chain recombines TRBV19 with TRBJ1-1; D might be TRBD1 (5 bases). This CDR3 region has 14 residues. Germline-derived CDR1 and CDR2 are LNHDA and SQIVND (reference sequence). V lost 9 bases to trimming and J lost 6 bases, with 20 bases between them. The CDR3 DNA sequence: TGTGCCAGCCTCCGCGGGGGGTCGTGGGCTGAAGCTTTCTTT. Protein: CASLRGGSWAEAFF.

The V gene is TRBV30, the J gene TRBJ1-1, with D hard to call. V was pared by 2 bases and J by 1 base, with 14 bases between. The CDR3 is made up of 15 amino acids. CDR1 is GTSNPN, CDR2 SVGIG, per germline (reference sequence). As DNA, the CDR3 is TGTGCCTGGAGTATCTGGGTGAGTGGGAACACTGAAGCTTTCTTT. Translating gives CAWSIWVSGNTEAFF.

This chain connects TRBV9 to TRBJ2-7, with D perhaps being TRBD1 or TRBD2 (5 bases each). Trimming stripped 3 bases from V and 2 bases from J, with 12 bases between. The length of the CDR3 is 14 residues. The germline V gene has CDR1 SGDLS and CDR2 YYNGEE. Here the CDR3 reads CASSAGDGPYEQYF. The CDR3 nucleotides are TGTGCCAGCAGCGCTGGGGACGGACCCTACGAGCAGTACTTC.

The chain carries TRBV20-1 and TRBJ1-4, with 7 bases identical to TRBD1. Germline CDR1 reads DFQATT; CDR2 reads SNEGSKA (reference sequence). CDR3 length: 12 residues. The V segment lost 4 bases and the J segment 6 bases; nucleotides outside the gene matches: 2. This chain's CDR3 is CSAIDRDEKLFF. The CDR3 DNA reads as TGCAGTGCTATTGACAGGGATGAAAAACTGTTTTTT.

CDR3 residues: CASSPRIANYGYTF. The CDR3 DNA reads as TGTGCCAGCAGCCCCAGGATCGCTAACTATGGCTACACCTTC. This chain uses TRBV4-2 with TRBJ1-2; D gene ambiguous. The V gene's germline CDR1 is LGHNA and CDR2 YNFKEQ. Deletions cut 4 bases from V and 0 bases from J, with 9 bases between. CDR3 length equals 14 residues.

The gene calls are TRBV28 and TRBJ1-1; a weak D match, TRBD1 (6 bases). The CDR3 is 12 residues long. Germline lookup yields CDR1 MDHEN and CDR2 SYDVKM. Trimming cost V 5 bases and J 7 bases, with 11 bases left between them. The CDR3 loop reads CASSTQGFEAFF. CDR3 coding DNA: TGTGCCAGCAGTACCCAGGGGTTTGAAGCTTTCTTT.

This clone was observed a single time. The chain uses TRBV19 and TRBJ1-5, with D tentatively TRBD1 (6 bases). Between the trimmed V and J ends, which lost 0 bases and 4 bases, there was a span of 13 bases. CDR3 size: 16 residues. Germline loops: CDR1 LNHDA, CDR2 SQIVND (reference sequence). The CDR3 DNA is TGTGCCAGTAGTATAGATACTGTAAGGGGGAATCAGCCCCAGCATTTT. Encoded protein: CASSIDTVRGNQPQHF.

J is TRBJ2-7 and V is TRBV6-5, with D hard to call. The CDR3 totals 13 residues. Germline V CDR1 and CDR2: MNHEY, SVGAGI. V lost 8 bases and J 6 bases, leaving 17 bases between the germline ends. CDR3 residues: CASGPLLIFEQYF. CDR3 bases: TGTGCCAGCGGCCCCCTCCTTATCTTCGAGCAGTACTTC.

CDR3 region: CASSQRYRGGTEAFF. As DNA, the CDR3 is TGTGCCAGCAGCCAAAGGTACAGAGGAGGAACTGAAGCTTTCTTT. The chain couples TRBV14 to TRBJ1-1; D unclear. The CDR3 spans 15 residues. V lost 2 bases and J 5 bases, leaving 15 bases between the germline ends. The germline V gene encodes CDR1 SGHDN and CDR2 FVKESK. Supplemented by reference TRBV14 and TRBJ1-1, the full variable domain reads EAGVTQFPSHSVIEKGQTVTLRCDPISGHDNLYWYRRVMGKEIKFLLHFVKESKQDESGMPNNRFLAERTGGTYSTLKVQPAELEDSGVYFCASSQRYRGGTEAFFGQGTRLTVV.

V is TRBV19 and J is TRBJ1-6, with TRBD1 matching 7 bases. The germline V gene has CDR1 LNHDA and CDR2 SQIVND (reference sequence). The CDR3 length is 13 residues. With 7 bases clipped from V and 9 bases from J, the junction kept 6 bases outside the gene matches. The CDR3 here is CASNPGGGSPLHF. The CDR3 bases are TGTGCCAGTAATCCAGGGGGAGGTTCACCCCTCCACTTT.

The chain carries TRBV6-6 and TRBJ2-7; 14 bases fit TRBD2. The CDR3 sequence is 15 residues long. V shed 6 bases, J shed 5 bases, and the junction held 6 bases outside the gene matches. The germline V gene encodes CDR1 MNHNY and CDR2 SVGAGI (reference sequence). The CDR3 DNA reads TGTGCCAGCAGCCCGGGACTAGCGGGAGCTAACGAGCAGTACTTC. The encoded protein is CASSPGLAGANEQYF.

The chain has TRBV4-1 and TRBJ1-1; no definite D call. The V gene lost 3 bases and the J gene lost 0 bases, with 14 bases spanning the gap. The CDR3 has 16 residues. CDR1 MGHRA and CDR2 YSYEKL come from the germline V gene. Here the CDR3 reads CASSHGGRVLNTEAFF. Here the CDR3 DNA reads TGCGCCAGCAGCCACGGAGGAAGGGTGCTGAACACTGAAGCTTTCTTT.

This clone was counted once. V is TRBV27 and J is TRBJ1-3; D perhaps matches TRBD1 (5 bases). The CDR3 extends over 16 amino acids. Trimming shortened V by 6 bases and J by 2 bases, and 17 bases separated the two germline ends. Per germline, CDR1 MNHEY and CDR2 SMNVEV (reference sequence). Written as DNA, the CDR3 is TGTGCCAGCAGCCCCCTCGGGGGTGTTACTGGAAACACCATATATTTT. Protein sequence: CASSPLGGVTGNTIYF.

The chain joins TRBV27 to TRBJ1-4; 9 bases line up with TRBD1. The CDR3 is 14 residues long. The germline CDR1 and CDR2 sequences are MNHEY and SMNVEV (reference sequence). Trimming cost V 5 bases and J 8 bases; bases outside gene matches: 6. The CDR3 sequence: CASSPGTGLEKLFF. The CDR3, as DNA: TGTGCCAGCAGTCCCGGGACAGGGTTAGAAAAACTGTTTTTT.

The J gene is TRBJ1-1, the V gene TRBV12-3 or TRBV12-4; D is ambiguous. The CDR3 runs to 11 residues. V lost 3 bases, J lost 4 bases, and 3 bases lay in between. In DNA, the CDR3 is TGTGCCAGCAGTTTTTCCACTGAAGCTTTCTTT. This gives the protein CASSFSTEAFF.

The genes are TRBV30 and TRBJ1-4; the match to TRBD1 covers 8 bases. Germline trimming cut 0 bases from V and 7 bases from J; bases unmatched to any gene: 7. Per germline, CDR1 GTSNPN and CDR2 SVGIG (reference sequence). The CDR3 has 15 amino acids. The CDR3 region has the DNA TGTGCCTGGAGTGTAACGGGACAGGAGATTGAAAAACTGTTTTTT. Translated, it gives CAWSVTGQEIEKLFF.

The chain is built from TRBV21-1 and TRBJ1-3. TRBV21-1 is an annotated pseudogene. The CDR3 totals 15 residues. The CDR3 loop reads CASSTAGPSGNTIYF. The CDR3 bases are TGTGCCAGCAGCACCGCGGGACCCTCTGGAAACACCATATATTTT.

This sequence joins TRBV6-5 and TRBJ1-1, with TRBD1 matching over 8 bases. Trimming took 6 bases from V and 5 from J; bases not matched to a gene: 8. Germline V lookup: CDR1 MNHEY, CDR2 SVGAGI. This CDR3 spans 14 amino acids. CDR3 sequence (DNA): TGTGCCAGCAGGATGACAGGGGAGGTAACTGAAGCTTTCTTT. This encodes CASRMTGEVTEAFF.

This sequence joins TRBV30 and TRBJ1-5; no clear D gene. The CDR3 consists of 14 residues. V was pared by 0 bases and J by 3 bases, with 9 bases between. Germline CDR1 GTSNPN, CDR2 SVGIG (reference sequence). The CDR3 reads CAWSVGGPNQPQHF. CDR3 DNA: TGTGCCTGGAGTGTAGGCGGGCCCAATCAGCCCCAGCATTTT.

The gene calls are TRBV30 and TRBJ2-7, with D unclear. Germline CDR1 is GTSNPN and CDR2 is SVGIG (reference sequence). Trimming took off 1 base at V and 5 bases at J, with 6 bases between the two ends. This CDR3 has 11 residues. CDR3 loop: CAWSEMDEQYF. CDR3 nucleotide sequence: TGTGCCTGGAGTGAAATGGACGAGCAGTACTTC.

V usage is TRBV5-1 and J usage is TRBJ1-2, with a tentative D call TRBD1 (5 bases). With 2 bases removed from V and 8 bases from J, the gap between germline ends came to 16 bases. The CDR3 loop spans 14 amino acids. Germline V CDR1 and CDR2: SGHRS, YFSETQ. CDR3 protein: CASSFTPGGEGYTF. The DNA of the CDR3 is TGCGCCAGCAGCTTTACCCCGGGAGGGGAAGGCTACACCTTC.

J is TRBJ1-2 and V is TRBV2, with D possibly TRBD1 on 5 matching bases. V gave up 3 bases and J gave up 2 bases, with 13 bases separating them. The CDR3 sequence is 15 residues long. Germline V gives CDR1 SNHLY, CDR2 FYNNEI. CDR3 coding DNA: TGTGCCAGCAGTGACCTGGGGGGAGAGAACTATGGCTACACCTTC. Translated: CASSDLGGENYGYTF.